These 10 T cell receptor beta chains came from one sample sequenced in a study of shared clonotypes between healthy human individuals. The naive CD8 fraction comprised CD45RO-negative cells positively selected for CCR7 and excluded terminally differentiated effector memory CD45RA+ cells. This table comes from immunoSEQ multiplex PCR, and its TCRdb copy is limited to in-frame clones, with some not included. This sample carries around 2,100,000 clones, 85% to 95% of them seen once, and the ten largest clones take 1.2%. Sequenced input: naive CD8+ T cells sorted from blood. The receptors shown here come from a man aged 18 to 30 in good health.

V is TRBV2 and J is TRBJ2-7, with D tentatively TRBD1 (6 bases). In germline, CDR1 is SNHLY, CDR2 FYNNEI. The CDR3 consists of 17 residues. Trimming cost V 0 bases and J 2 bases, with 17 bases left between them. CDR3 nucleotide sequence: TGTGCCAGCAGTGAAGCGCTTCCGCGGACAGAAACCTACGAGCAGTACTTC. Translated: CASSEALPRTETYEQYF.

The chain links TRBV7-9 to TRBJ2-3, with 8 bases matching TRBD2. Per the germline V gene, CDR1 is SEHNR and CDR2 is FQNEAQ (reference sequence). The CDR3 runs 16 residues. V trimming: 5 bases; J trimming: 1 base; junction bases outside the gene matches: 8. In DNA, the CDR3 is TGTGCCAGCAGCCCCTCGGGACTAGGAGGCACAGATACGCAGTATTTT. This encodes CASSPSGLGGTDTQYF. The entire variable domain, with the rest obtained from reference TRBV7-9 and TRBJ2-3, is as follows: DTGVSQNPRHKITKRGQNVTFRCDPISEHNRLYWYRQTLGQGPEFLTYFQNEAQLEKSRLLSDRFSAERPKGSFSTLEIQRTEQGDSAMYLCASSPSGLGGTDTQYFGPGTRLTVL.

This clone was observed a handful of times. The rearrangement links TRBV27 to TRBJ1-1, with D uncertain. CDR3 length: 13 residues. The germline CDR1 and CDR2 sequences are MNHEY and SMNVEV (reference sequence). Trimming stripped 3 bases from V and 6 bases from J, with 11 bases between. CDR3 coding DNA: TGTGCCAGCAGTTTTTTGGAAGGCTCTGAAGCTTTCTTT. Its translation: CASSFLEGSEAFF.

The chain combines TRBV30 with TRBJ2-1; TRBD1 might be the D (7 bases). This CDR3 is built from 14 residues. V was clipped by 8 bases and J by 2 bases, with 16 bases between them. The germline V gene encodes CDR1 GTSNPN and CDR2 SVGIG (reference sequence). The CDR3, as DNA: TGTGCCGCCCGGCGGGGACAGACCTACAATGAGCAGTTCTTC. Protein: CAARRGQTYNEQFF.

The J gene is TRBJ2-7, the V gene TRBV30; possible D gene TRBD1, 6 bases. The germline CDR1 and CDR2 sequences are GTSNPN and SVGIG (reference sequence). V was trimmed by 5 bases and J by 5 bases, leaving 19 bases between them. This CDR3 has 14 residues. CDR3 DNA sequence: TGTGCCTGGGGCTCCGAGGACAGATTCCACGAGCAGTACTTC. This encodes CAWGSEDRFHEQYF.

The rearrangement uses TRBV5-6 and TRBJ2-3; TRBD1 matches at 8 bases. CDR3 length equals 12 residues. CDR1 and CDR2 from the germline V gene are SGHDT and YYEEEE. The V gene end was trimmed by 0 bases and the J gene end by 14 bases; junction bases not matched to a gene: 5. The CDR3 protein is CASSLAGQEPYF. In DNA, the CDR3 is TGTGCCAGCAGCTTGGCGGGACAGGAGCCGTATTTT.

The count of this clone is one. J is TRBJ1-1 and V is TRBV5-8; the match to TRBD1 covers 8 bases. V shed 4 bases, J shed 2 bases, and the junction held 4 bases outside the gene matches. The germline V gene has CDR1 SGHTS and CDR2 YDEGEE. The CDR3 runs to 14 residues. DNA of the CDR3: TGTGCCAGCAGCAGACAGGGGAGAAACACTGAAGCTTTCTTT. The encoded protein is CASSRQGRNTEAFF.

The chain employs TRBV28 and TRBJ2-5; D unresolved. This CDR3 is 13 amino acids long. The germline gives CDR1 MDHEN, CDR2 SYDVKM. V was cut by 3 bases and J by 4 bases, with 9 bases left in between. CDR3 DNA: TGTGCCAGCAGTTTCTTGGTTGGAGAGACCCAGTACTTC. Translated: CASSFLVGETQYF.

This clone has only one observation. The chain is built from TRBV5-1 and TRBJ2-1; 7 nucleotides match TRBD2. This CDR3 spans 19 amino acids. Germline V gene sequence: CDR1 SGHRS, CDR2 YFSETQ. V lost 4 bases to trimming and J lost 8 bases; unmatched junction nucleotides: 24. CDR3: CASSLSLLPWGRAVDEQFF. For the CDR3, the DNA is TGCGCCAGCAGCCTAAGTTTGTTGCCATGGGGGAGGGCCGTCGATGAGCAGTTCTTC. Full variable domain (outside the CDR3, taken from reference TRBV5-1 and TRBJ2-1): KAGVTQTPRYLIKTRGQQVTLSCSPISGHRSVSWYQQTPGQGLQFLFEYFSETQRNKGNFPGRFSGRQFSNSRSEMNVSTLELGDSALYLCASSLSLLPWGRAVDEQFFGPGTRLTVL.

This chain joins TRBV11-1 and TRBJ2-5; possible D gene TRBD2, 5 bases. V was pared by 1 base and J by 4 bases, with 10 bases between. Germline-derived CDR1 and CDR2 are SGHAT and FQDESV (reference sequence). There are 14 residues in the CDR3. Written as DNA, the CDR3 is TGTGCCAGCAGCTTAGACAGAGGGCTAGAGACCCAGTACTTC. Its protein is CASSLDRGLETQYF. Using reference TRBV11-1 and TRBJ2-5 for the parts outside the CDR3, the full variable domain is EAEVAQSPRYKITEKSQAVAFWCDPISGHATLYWYRQILGQGPELLVQFQDESVVDDSQLPKDRFSAERLKGVDSTLKIQPAELGDSAMYLCASSLDRGLETQYFGPGTRLLVL.